Below are 26 T cell receptor beta chains sequenced from a single sample in a study of hypomethylating agent response in myelodysplastic syndrome (dated by TCRdb to the early 2020s). The library was generated by the immunoSEQ multiplex PCR assay. This immuneACCESS table, as held by TCRdb, lists in-frame sequences with V and J called but not all clones. Of the missing ones, under half trace to an unresolved V gene in checked studies; the others have no known cause. The sample yields about 6,000 clones; roughly 79% were counted once. The top ten hold about a tenth of the sample. Sequenced here: bone marrow, sampled before or after starting hypomethylating agent treatment for myelodysplastic syndrome (not recorded which). These receptors were collected from a human donor with myelodysplastic syndrome.

This clone was counted a single time. This chain connects TRBV6-1 to TRBJ1-2; D call uncertain. Trimming took 4 bases from V and 6 from J, leaving 12 bases between them. The CDR3 runs to 13 residues. CDR1 is MNHNS and CDR2 is SASEGT in the germline V gene. The CDR3: CASSVVGRDGYTF. The CDR3 DNA is TGTGCCAGCAGTGTCGTGGGGAGGGATGGCTACACCTTC.

The chain has TRBV5-5 and TRBJ1-4; no reliable D call. Germline CDR1 SGHKS, CDR2 YYEKEE (reference sequence). There are 11 residues in the CDR3. Trimming removed 0 bases at V and 7 bases at J, with 1 base between. CDR3 in DNA: TGTGCCAGCAGCTTGGGTGAAAAACTGTTTTTT. Its translation is CASSLGEKLFF.

The DNA of the CDR3 is TGTGCCAGCAGTGAAATGGCAGGGGCCCTGAACACTGAAGCTTTCTTT. Protein sequence: CASSEMAGALNTEAFF. This chain links TRBV6-1 with TRBJ1-1; maybe TRBD1 (6 bases). The CDR3 spans 16 residues. Trimming stripped 2 bases from V and 0 bases from J, with 13 bases between. Germline V gene sequence: CDR1 MNHNS, CDR2 SASEGT.

The chain is built from TRBV5-1 and TRBJ1-2; no clear D. The germline V gene encodes CDR1 SGHRS and CDR2 YFSETQ. The CDR3 is made up of 13 amino acids. Trimming stripped 3 bases from V and 4 bases from J, with 10 bases between. The CDR3 DNA reads TGCGCCAGCAGCTCTAGGGCCTCCTATGGCTACACCTTC. Amino acids: CASSSRASYGYTF.

The chain combines TRBV30 with TRBJ2-7; D remains ambiguous. Trimming shortened V by 7 bases and J by 3 bases, and 13 bases separated the two germline ends. Germline-derived CDR1 and CDR2 are GTSNPN and SVGIG (reference sequence). This CDR3 is 12 amino acids long. The CDR3 sequence is CAYSKLGYEQYF. CDR3 DNA sequence: TGTGCCTATTCGAAGCTGGGCTACGAGCAGTACTTC.

The gene calls are TRBV28 and TRBJ2-4; D may be TRBD1 (6 bases). The CDR3 runs to 16 residues. The germline CDR1 and CDR2 sequences are MDHEN and SYDVKM. The V and J ends lost 4 bases and 0 bases respectively, with 13 bases between them. The CDR3 DNA reads as TGTGCCAGCAGTTCTCCGGGACACTTAGCCAAAAACATTCAGTACTTC. Translating it yields CASSSPGHLAKNIQYF.

The V call is TRBV21-1, the J call TRBJ2-7. TRBV21-1 has pseudogene status. The CDR3 loop spans 13 amino acids. The CDR3: CASSTGGWDEQYV. Written as DNA, the CDR3 is TGTGCCAGCAGCACCGGGGGCTGGGACGAGCAGTACGTC.

The J gene is TRBJ2-6, the V gene TRBV11-3; D is uncertain. Trimming removed 5 bases from V and 0 bases from J, with 2 bases in between. Germline lookup yields CDR1 SGHNT and CDR2 YENEEA. This CDR3 comprises 13 residues. CDR3 nucleotide sequence: TGTGCCAGCAGCCACTCTGGGGCCAACGTCCTGACTTTC. Protein: CASSHSGANVLTF. The entire variable domain, with the rest obtained from reference TRBV11-3 and TRBJ2-6, is as follows: EAGVVQSPRYKIIEKKQPVAFWCNPISGHNTLYWYLQNLGQGPELLIRYENEEAVDDSQLPKDRFSAERLKGVDSTLKIQPAELGDSAVYLCASSHSGANVLTFGAGSRLTVL.

V and J are TRBV6-5 and TRBJ2-7; tentatively, D is TRBD1 or TRBD2 (5 bases each). Trimming left V 2 bases short and J 1 base short, with 9 bases between. CDR1 and CDR2 from the germline V gene are MNHEY and SVGAGI. The length of the CDR3 is 14 residues. Here the CDR3 DNA reads TGTGCCAGCAGTTACCGGGGCAGGTCCTACGAGCAGTACTTC. This encodes CASSYRGRSYEQYF.

This clone was seen only once. CDR3 loop: CATQRQGTDTQYF. CDR3 nucleotides: TGTGCCACCCAGAGACAGGGCACAGATACGCAGTATTTT. The chain has TRBV15 and TRBJ2-3; a weak D match, TRBD1 (6 bases). The V and J ends lost 8 bases and 1 base respectively, with 10 bases between them. The CDR3 has 13 residues. Germline V CDR1 and CDR2: LNHNV, YYDKDF (reference sequence).

The chain is built from TRBV2 and TRBJ1-5; the match to TRBD1 covers 8 bases. The CDR3 extends over 14 amino acids. The trim removed 6 bases at V and 2 bases at J, leaving 3 bases unmatched. Per germline, CDR1 SNHLY and CDR2 FYNNEI. DNA of the CDR3: TGTGCCAGCAGCTTGGACAGGGGCAATCAGCCCCAGCATTTT. Translated: CASSLDRGNQPQHF. Supplemented by reference TRBV2 and TRBJ1-5, the full variable domain reads EPEVTQTPSHQVTQMGQEVILRCVPISNHLYFYWYRQILGQKVEFLVSFYNNEISEKSEIFDDQFSVERPDGSNFTLKIRSTKLEDSAMYFCASSLDRGNQPQHFGDGTRLSIL.

CDR3 region: CASSPTWTSGDYTGELFF. DNA for the CDR3: TGTGCCAGCAGCCCTACTTGGACTAGCGGGGACTACACCGGGGAGCTGTTTTTT. The V gene is TRBV13, the J gene TRBJ2-2; 12 bases line up with TRBD2. Germline V gene lookup returns CDR1 PRHDT and CDR2 FYEKMQ (reference sequence). Trimming took 5 bases from V and 3 from J; bases not matched to a gene: 10. The CDR3 sequence is 18 residues long. The variable domain in full, completed from reference TRBV13 and TRBJ2-2, reads AAGVIQSPRHLIKEKRETATLKCYPIPRHDTVYWYQQGPGQDPQFLISFYEKMQSDKGSIPDRFSAQQFSDYHSELNMSSLELGDSALYFCASSPTWTSGDYTGELFFGEGSRLTVL.

The V call is TRBV6-1, the J call TRBJ2-3; a weak D match, TRBD1 (5 bases). This CDR3 is 14 amino acids long. V lost 8 bases and J 0 bases, leaving 12 bases between the germline ends. CDR1 and CDR2 from the germline V gene are MNHNS and SASEGT. The CDR3 coding sequence is TGTGCCAGCCGCGGACATAGTAGCACAGATACGCAGTATTTT. Translated, it gives CASRGHSSTDTQYF.

The chain combines TRBV10-1 with TRBJ1-2; D not resolved. The V gene's germline CDR1 is WNHNN and CDR2 SYGVQD (reference sequence). The ends were cut back, 0 bases at V and 8 bases at J, with 10 bases in the middle. The CDR3 has 13 residues. In DNA, the CDR3 is TGCGCCAGCAGTGAGTCTGTCGTAGGCGGCTACACCTTC. Translated, it gives CASSESVVGGYTF.

The rearrangement joins TRBV7-8 to TRBJ2-3; 7 nucleotides align to TRBD2. Germline CDR1 is SGHVS and CDR2 is FQNEAQ. V lost 5 bases and J lost 8; bases outside the gene matches: 10. The CDR3 runs 14 residues. CDR3 coding DNA: TGTGCCAGCAGCCCGAGACTAGCACTGGGTACGCAGTATTTT. This codes for CASSPRLALGTQYF.

The rearrangement joins TRBV2 to TRBJ1-1; a weak D match, TRBD1 (5 bases). This CDR3 has 12 amino acids. The V gene lost 8 bases and the J gene lost 0 bases, with 7 bases spanning the gap. Germline V CDR1 and CDR2: SNHLY, FYNNEI. CDR3 in amino acids: CASHRMNTEAFF. The CDR3 DNA is TGTGCCAGCCACAGGATGAACACTGAAGCTTTCTTT. The full variable domain, with the rest looked up from reference TRBV2 and TRBJ1-1, is EPEVTQTPSHQVTQMGQEVILRCVPISNHLYFYWYRQILGQKVEFLVSFYNNEISEKSEIFDDQFSVERPDGSNFTLKIRSTKLEDSAMYFCASHRMNTEAFFGQGTRLTVV.

The chain has TRBV5-4 and TRBJ2-3; D is perhaps TRBD1 or TRBD2 (6 bases each). Per germline, CDR1 SGHNT and CDR2 YYREEE (reference sequence). The germline V and J ends were trimmed by 0 bases and 0 bases, with 11 bases remaining between them. The CDR3 contains 16 residues. CDR3 amino acids: CASSLDWGASTDTQYF. CDR3 DNA: TGTGCCAGCAGCTTGGATTGGGGGGCTAGCACAGATACGCAGTATTTT.

The chain recombines TRBV5-4 with TRBJ1-1, with D hard to call. Germline CDR1 SGHNT, CDR2 YYREEE (reference sequence). The CDR3 sequence is 12 residues long. Trimming removed 3 bases from V and 4 bases from J, with 7 bases in between. Here the CDR3 reads CASSSTRTEAFF. The DNA of the CDR3 is TGTGCCAGCAGCTCGACCCGCACTGAAGCTTTCTTT.

This clone was detected only once. This rearrangement joins TRBV5-1 to TRBJ2-2; maybe TRBD2 (5 bases). The V gene's germline CDR1 is SGHRS and CDR2 YFSETQ. The CDR3 spans 19 residues. V lost 0 bases to trimming and J lost 9 bases, with 27 bases between them. The CDR3 loop reads CASSLAPSGRRNLRWELFF. The CDR3, as DNA: TGCGCCAGCAGCTTGGCCCCTTCTGGAAGGAGGAATTTAAGGTGGGAGCTGTTTTTT.

The chain joins TRBV30 to TRBJ1-1; a weak D match, TRBD1 (6 bases). The length of the CDR3 is 12 residues. Trimming stripped 5 bases from V and 7 bases from J, with 14 bases between. Looked up from germline, CDR1 is GTSNPN and CDR2 is SVGIG (reference sequence). The CDR3 coding sequence is TGTGCCTGGGGTCAGGGGTTTCATGAAGCTTTCTTT. Translation gives CAWGQGFHEAFF.

This chain connects TRBV5-1 to TRBJ2-7; D may match TRBD1 or TRBD2 (5 bases each). Trimming removed 1 base from V and 2 bases from J, with 10 bases in between. This CDR3 is 14 amino acids long. Germline V CDR1 and CDR2: SGHRS, YFSETQ. CDR3 residues: CASSLTGTPYEQYF. The DNA for the CDR3 is TGCGCCAGCAGCTTGACTGGGACCCCCTACGAGCAGTACTTC.

The chain links TRBV7-6 to TRBJ1-1; D ambiguous. Deletions cut 5 bases from V and 2 bases from J, with 12 bases between. CDR1 is SGHVS, CDR2 FNYEAQ, per germline. This CDR3 comprises 14 residues. The CDR3 sequence: CASSPTSLNTEAFF. In DNA, the CDR3 is TGTGCCAGCAGCCCGACAAGCCTCAACACTGAAGCTTTCTTT.

V gene TRBV5-6 combines with J gene TRBJ1-5; tentatively, D is TRBD1 (6 bases). Germline V CDR1 and CDR2: SGHDT, YYEEEE. There are 17 residues in the CDR3. V dropped 2 bases and J dropped 2 bases, with 17 bases sitting between them. The CDR3: CASSFRGADRGNQPQHF. CDR3 nucleotides: TGTGCCAGCAGCTTTCGGGGGGCCGACCGTGGCAATCAGCCCCAGCATTTT.

The chain combines TRBV28 with TRBJ2-7; a weak D match, TRBD1 (5 bases). Trimming pared 2 bases from V and 0 bases from J, leaving 8 bases between. Germline loops: CDR1 MDHEN, CDR2 SYDVKM. This CDR3 region has 14 residues. This chain's CDR3 is CASSLLTDSYEQYF. The CDR3 DNA is TGTGCCAGCAGTTTACTGACAGACTCCTACGAGCAGTACTTC.

In this sample, this clone turned up once. The rearrangement uses TRBV14 and TRBJ2-6; D remains unclear. The V end lost 3 bases, the J end lost 0 bases, and 12 bases lay between the germline ends. There are 17 residues in the CDR3. Germline CDR1 SGHDN, CDR2 FVKESK. In DNA, the CDR3 is TGTGCCAGCAGCCATAGGGCCTTCAGCTCTGGGGCCAACGTCCTGACTTTC. Protein: CASSHRAFSSGANVLTF.

In its sample, this clone was seen a few times. The chain carries TRBV6-4 and TRBJ1-6; no firm D call. The germline CDR1 and CDR2 sequences are MRHNA and SNTAGT. CDR3 length: 14 residues. V lost 2 bases and J 5 bases, leaving 7 bases between the germline ends. The CDR3 reads CASSDRQNNSPLHF. DNA for the CDR3: TGTGCCAGCAGTGACCGGCAGAATAATTCACCCCTCCACTTT.